This TCR beta chain was identified in a study of T cell responses to AZD1222 COVID-19 vaccine (dated by TCRdb to the early 2020s). Context from the whole study: TCR sequencing was performed for 230 to 250 trial participants, of whom about 200 were given two doses of AZD1222 and some 25 were given two doses of MenACWY control vaccine. Trial participants were enrolled into age subgroups of 18-55, 56-69 and 70-plus years, which contained 148, 28 and 57 TCR-sequenced participants, respectively. General findings and caveats noted by the study authors: The vaccine-associated CD4 TCRs covered the entire spike protein, and the dominant responses fell in regions 160-218 and 743-854. Epitopes outside the regions mutated in the B.1.351 and B.1.1.7 variants were reportedly recognized by nearly half of the unique spike-specific TCRs. The 56-69-year group was small, and its depth increase did not reach significance, likely because of low power. Most participants were white British and females outnumbered males, and the authors suggested that clonal diversity may have been underestimated. Conclusions about previously exposed vaccinees are limited, since just 6 or 7 AZD1222 recipients were seropositive for SARS-CoV-2 at baseline. No day 14 peak-response samples were available, so repertoires were characterized only after the peak T cell response. Spike-specific TCR breadth and depth rose significantly after two AZD1222 doses compared with day 0 and with MenACWY recipients.

CDR1 is given as LGHDT and CDR2 as YNNKEL, both from the germline V gene (reference sequence). CDR3 length: 14 amino acids, cysteine to phenylalanine. CDR3 DNA only is kept here, 42 bases in frame from base 1. At the junction V is shortened by 4 bases and J by 3 bases, with 12 bases in between. Comment on this clone: This clone's antigen is unknown. The sample holds no much larger clone one base away, and base qualities are not on file.

This sample's time point label indicates: about 28 days (+/-7) after the second vaccine dose. AZD1222 recipients with second doses at about 4 weeks or about 12 weeks were pooled, because spike-specific TCR depth and breadth did not differ between schedules. Samples from vaccinated people were obtained from the UK trials COV001 and COV002, which included a single-blind randomized controlled phase 2/3 trial of AZD1222 (ChAdOx1 nCoV-19) in healthy adults. For TCRbeta chain sequencing, PBMC samples from trial participants were taken at day 0 and at day 28 after the second dose. The CDR3 regions of human TCRbeta chains were analyzed by immunosequencing. In the paper's pipeline: TCRs in the repertoires were compared against a reference library of SARS-CoV-2-specific TCRs that had been generated with the MIRA antigen-specificity platform. Breadth was defined as the fraction of unique TCRs that were SARS-CoV-2-associated. Depth was defined as the fraction of total T cells that were SARS-CoV-2-associated. Using the MIRA data, each spike-specific TCR was assigned both to the spike region to which the TCR was reactive and to a CD4 or CD8 class. Log10-transformed breadth and depth values were compared by one-way ANOVA with Sidak's multiple comparisons tests. The source is immuneACCESS, and TCRdb retained only in-frame sequences with V and J called. Part of the clones is not carried over; for the studies checked, unresolved V genes explain less than half of this, and the remainder is unexplained. V, J and clone size derive from that table, while D and trimming were established from the DNA sequence. This sample lists more than 95,000 clones; around 89% were detected once. The ten most abundant clones make up 6.5% to 7.5% of the sample.

Sequenced material: peripheral blood, taken 28 days after the second AZD1222 dose. The chain employs TRBV3-1 (or the pseudogene TRBV3-2) and TRBJ2-5; TRBD1 is perhaps the D gene, given 5 matching bases. This receptor was obtained from an adult who received the AZD1222 COVID-19 vaccine. The DNA sequence reads TGTGCCAGCAGCCCTTTAGGCAGGGAAGAGACCCAGTACTTC. This yields the protein CASSPLGREETQYF.